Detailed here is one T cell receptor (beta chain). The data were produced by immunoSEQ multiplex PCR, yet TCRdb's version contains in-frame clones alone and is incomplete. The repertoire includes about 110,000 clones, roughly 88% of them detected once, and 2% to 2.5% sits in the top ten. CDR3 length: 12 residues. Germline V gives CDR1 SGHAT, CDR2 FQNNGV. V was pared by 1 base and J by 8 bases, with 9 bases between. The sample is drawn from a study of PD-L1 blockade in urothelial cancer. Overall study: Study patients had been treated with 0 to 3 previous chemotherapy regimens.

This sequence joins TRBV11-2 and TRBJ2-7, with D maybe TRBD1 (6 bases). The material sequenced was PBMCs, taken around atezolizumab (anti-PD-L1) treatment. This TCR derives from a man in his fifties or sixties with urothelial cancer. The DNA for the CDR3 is TGTGCCAGCAGCTTAGTACAGGGACAGCAGTACTTC. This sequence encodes CASSLVQGQQYF. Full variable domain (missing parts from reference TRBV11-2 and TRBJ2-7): EAGVAQSPRYKIIEKRQSVAFWCNPISGHATLYWYQQILGQGPKLLIQFQNNGVVDDSQLPKDRFSAERLKGVDSTLKIQPAKLEDSAVYLCASSLVQGQQYFGPGTRLTVT.